This TCR beta chain was observed in a study of blood T cell repertoires in COVID-19. About the study: PBMCs, B-cell-depleted T cells, or T cells were the source of the cDNA or gDNA that made up the material.

Germline values: CDR1 LNHDA, CDR2 SQIVND (reference sequence). Trimming stripped 5 bases from V and 4 bases from J, with 15 bases between. The CDR3 loop spans 15 amino acids. In the original analysis: Amplification from reference gene primers served as the basis for estimated nucleated cell counts. Profiling relied on immunoSEQ multiplex PCR, and the TCRdb table lists in-frame clones only, not all of them. V and J calls and clone size are those listed in that table; D and trimming were worked out from the DNA. The table has under 90,000 clones, 83% seen once. Sequencing was performed on peripheral blood. The J gene is TRBJ1-5, the V gene TRBV19; perhaps TRBD1 as D (5 bases). The sequence was collected from an elderly man with acute or convalescent COVID-19. The CDR3 region has the DNA TGTGCCAGTAGTTGGGGGACTGCAACTAATCAGCCCCAGCATTTT. Amino acid sequence: CASSWGTATNQPQHF.